The sequence of this TCR beta chain was determined in a study of blood T cells in healthy people across ages. A second PCR, run for about 6 to 11 cycles, used a sample-barcoded 5' primer plus a J-beta primer mix. In TCRdb, the 5' RACE reads were re-called with MiXCR into one record per CDR3 protein. In the table there are roughly 1 million distinct CDR3 sequences, approximately 25% of which are singletons. This clonotype was seen only a few times. These data were likewise used in another study, on T cells of mothers and their children.

This TCR derives from a girl aged 2 to 9 in good health. Source material: blood.

The CDR3 is CASSTTTGGPPGELFF. The CDR3, as DNA: TGTGCCAGCAGTACAACAACAGGGGGTCCGCCCGGGGAGCTGTTTTTT. The chain uses TRBV12-3 or TRBV12-4 and TRBJ2-2, with 8 bases lining up with TRBD1. J lost 6 bases, V lost 5 bases, and 11 bases had no gene match. The CDR3 has 16 residues.